Listed here is a single T cell receptor beta chain. The antigen remains unidentified. The source of the sample is a study of beta chain features in type 1 diabetes. Study-wide results and caveats: Whether TCRB rearrangement is influenced by HLA type went unresolved here.

Deletions cut 4 bases from V and 3 bases from J, with 8 bases between. Germline loops: CDR1 SGHRS, CDR2 YFSETQ. The length of the CDR3 is 12 residues. The authors reverse transcribed all of the isolated RNA, so sequencing captured expressed TCRB transcripts. Roughly 3.6 million reads were obtained on average from naive, central memory and regulatory T cell samples. Clones were sequenced by immunoSEQ multiplex PCR, and TCRdb holds only the in-frame ones, with some missing. This table has hundreds of thousands of clones, around a sixth appearing once. The TCR was taken from a woman aged 18-29 years in good health. The sample taken for sequencing was naive CD4+ T cells from blood. The chain uses TRBV5-1 and TRBJ2-7, with D hard to call. This CDR3 is CASSATGYEQYF. The CDR3 DNA sequence: TGCGCCAGCAGCGCCACCGGCTACGAGCAGTACTTC.